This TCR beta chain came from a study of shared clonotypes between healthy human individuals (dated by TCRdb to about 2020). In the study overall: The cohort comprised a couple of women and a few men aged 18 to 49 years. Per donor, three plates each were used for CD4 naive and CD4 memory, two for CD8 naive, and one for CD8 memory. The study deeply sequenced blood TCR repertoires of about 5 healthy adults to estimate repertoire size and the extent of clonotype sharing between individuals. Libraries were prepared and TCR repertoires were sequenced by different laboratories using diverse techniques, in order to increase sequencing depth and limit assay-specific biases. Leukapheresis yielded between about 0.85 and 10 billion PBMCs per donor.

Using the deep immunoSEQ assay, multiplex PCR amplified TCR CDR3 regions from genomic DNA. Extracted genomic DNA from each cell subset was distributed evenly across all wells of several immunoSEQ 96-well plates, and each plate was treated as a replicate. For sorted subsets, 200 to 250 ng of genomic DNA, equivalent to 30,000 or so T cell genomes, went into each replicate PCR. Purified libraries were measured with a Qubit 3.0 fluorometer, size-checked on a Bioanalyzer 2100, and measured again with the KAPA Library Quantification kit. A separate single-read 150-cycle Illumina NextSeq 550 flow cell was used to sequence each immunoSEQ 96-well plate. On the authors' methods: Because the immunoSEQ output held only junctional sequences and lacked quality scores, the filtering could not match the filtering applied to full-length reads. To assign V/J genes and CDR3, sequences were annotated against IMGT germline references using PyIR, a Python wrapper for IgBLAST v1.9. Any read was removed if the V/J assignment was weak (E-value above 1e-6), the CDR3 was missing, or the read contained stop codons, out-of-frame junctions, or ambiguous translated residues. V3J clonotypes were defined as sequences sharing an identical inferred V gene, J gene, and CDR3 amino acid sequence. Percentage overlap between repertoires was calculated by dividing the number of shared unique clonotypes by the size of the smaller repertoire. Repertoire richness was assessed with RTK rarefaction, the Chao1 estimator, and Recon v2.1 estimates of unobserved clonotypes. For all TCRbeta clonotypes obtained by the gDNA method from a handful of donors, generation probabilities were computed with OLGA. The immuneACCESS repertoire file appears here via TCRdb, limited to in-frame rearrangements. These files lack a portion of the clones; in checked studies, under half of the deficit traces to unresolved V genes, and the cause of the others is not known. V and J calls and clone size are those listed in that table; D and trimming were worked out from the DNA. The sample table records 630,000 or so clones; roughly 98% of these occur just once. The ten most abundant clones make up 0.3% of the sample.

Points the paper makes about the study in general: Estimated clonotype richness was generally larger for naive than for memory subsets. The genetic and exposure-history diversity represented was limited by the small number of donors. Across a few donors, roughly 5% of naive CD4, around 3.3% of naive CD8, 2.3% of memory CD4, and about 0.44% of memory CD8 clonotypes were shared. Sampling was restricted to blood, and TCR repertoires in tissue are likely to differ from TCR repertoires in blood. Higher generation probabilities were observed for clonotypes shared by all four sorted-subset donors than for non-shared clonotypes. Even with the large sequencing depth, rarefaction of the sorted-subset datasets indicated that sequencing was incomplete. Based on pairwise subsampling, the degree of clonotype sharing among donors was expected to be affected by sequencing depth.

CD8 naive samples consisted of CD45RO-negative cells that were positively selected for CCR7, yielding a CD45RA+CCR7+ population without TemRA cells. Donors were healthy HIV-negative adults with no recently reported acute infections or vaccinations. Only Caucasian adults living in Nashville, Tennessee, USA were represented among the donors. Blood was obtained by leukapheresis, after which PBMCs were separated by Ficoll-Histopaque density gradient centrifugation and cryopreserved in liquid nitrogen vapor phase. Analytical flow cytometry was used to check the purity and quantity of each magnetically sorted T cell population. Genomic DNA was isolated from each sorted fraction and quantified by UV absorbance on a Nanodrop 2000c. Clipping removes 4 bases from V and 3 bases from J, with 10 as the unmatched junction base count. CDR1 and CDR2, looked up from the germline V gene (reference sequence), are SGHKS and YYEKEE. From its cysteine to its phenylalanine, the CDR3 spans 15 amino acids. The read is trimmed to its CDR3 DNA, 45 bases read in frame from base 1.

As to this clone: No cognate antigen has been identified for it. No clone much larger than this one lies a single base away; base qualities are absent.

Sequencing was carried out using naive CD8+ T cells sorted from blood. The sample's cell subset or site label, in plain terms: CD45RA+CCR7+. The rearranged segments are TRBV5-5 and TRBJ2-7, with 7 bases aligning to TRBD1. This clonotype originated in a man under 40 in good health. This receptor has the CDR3 CASSIGTDYHYEQYF. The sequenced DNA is TGTGCCAGCAGCATAGGGACAGACTATCACTACGAGCAGTACTTC.